This is a list of T cell receptor beta chains from one sample in a study of T-cell memory formation after mild COVID-19. TCRdb re-derived calls from the 5' RACE reads in MiXCR, one entry per CDR3 protein. The sample carries approximately 7,700 distinct CDR3 sequences, approximately 31% recorded once. The sample consisted of PBMCs or a T cell subset sorted from them (not recorded which). The receptors derive from an adult woman who had mild COVID-19 (a few samples of this study predate the infection). Cell type and time point are not known. The CDR3 runs from the conserved cysteine through the conserved F or W. D genes are given only for firm matches. Clone size is given for some rows only: seen once, a few or many times, or a class if the clone is expanded.

clone size | J gene | V gene | D gene | CDR3 protein | CDR3 DNA
many | TRBJ1-5 | TRBV3-1 | - | CASSQESRIGPQHF | TGTGCCAGCAGCCAAGAGAGCCGAATCGGCCCCCAGCATTTT
- | TRBJ1-1 | TRBV4-3 | - | CASSQEGQENTEAFF | TGCGCCAGCAGCCAAGAGGGGCAAGAGAACACTGAAGCTTTCTTT
- | TRBJ2-7 | TRBV6-6 | - | CASSFGTYSYEQYF | TGTGCCAGCAGTTTTGGGACCTACTCCTACGAGCAGTACTTC
medium-sized | TRBJ2-1 | TRBV20-1 | TRBD2 | CSASELQIAGGSYNEQFF | TGCAGTGCTAGCGAACTCCAAATAGCGGGAGGGTCCTACAATGAGCAGTTCTTC
many | TRBJ2-5 | TRBV20-1 | - | CSARKGGHPETQYF | TGCAGTGCTAGGAAGGGCGGACACCCAGAGACCCAGTACTTC
many | TRBJ1-4 | TRBV7-9 | - | CASRTAGSDEKLFF | TGTGCCAGCCGGACGGCGGGATCGGATGAAAAACTGTTTTTT
many | TRBJ2-1 | TRBV6-1 | - | CASLGGILPNEQFF | TGTGCCAGCCTAGGGGGAATCCTCCCCAATGAGCAGTTCTTC
many | TRBJ2-2 | TRBV3-1 | TRBD2 | CASSPPPGGVTGELFF | TGTGCCAGCAGCCCTCCTCCGGGAGGCGTCACCGGGGAGCTGTTTTTT
- | TRBJ2-3 | TRBV3-1 | TRBD2 | CASSQGVSGGAGTQYF | TGTGCCAGCAGCCAAGGGGTCAGCGGGGGGGCCGGTACGCAGTATTTT
- | TRBJ2-1 | TRBV6-2/TRBV6-3 | - | CASSYGREQFF | TGTGCCAGCAGTTACGGCAGAGAGCAGTTCTTC
medium-sized | TRBJ2-7 | TRBV7-6 | - | CASSSQGAYEQYF | TGTGCCAGCAGCTCCCAGGGAGCCTACGAGCAGTACTTC
- | TRBJ2-1 | TRBV20-1 | - | CSAVSGAPYEQFF | TGCAGTGCCGTGTCGGGGGCCCCGTATGAGCAGTTCTTC
- | TRBJ2-3 | TRBV12-3/TRBV12-4 | - | CASRQAGRTDTQYF | TGTGCCAGCAGGCAAGCGGGCCGCACAGATACGCAGTATTTT
- | TRBJ2-3 | TRBV5-1 | - | CASSLSGTTSTDTQYF | TGCGCCAGCAGCTTGTCCGGGACAACTAGCACAGATACGCAGTATTTT
many | TRBJ2-1 | TRBV6-5 | - | CASSYSMWRGTYNEQFF | TGTGCCAGCAGTTACTCGATGTGGCGGGGAACCTACAATGAGCAGTTCTTC
medium-sized | TRBJ2-1 | TRBV24-1 | - | CATSETRPWTEGEQFF | TGTGCCACCAGTGAAACTCGGCCCTGGACAGAAGGTGAGCAGTTCTTC
many | TRBJ2-1 | TRBV14 | TRBD1 | CASSPGQGKNEQFF | TGTGCCAGCAGCCCCGGACAGGGGAAGAATGAGCAGTTCTTC
medium-sized | TRBJ2-5 | TRBV7-9 | TRBD1 | CASSPPQGARETQYF | TGTGCCAGCAGCCCCCCTCAGGGGGCGCGAGAGACCCAGTACTTC
many | TRBJ1-5 | TRBV12-3/TRBV12-4 | - | CASSLGREYSNQPQHF | TGTGCCAGCAGTTTAGGGAGAGAATATAGCAATCAGCCCCAGCATTTT
once | TRBJ2-7 | TRBV5-5 | - | CASSWGPLRYEQYF | TGTGCCAGCAGCTGGGGACCTCTAAGGTACGAGCAGTACTTC
many | TRBJ1-4 | TRBV7-2 | TRBD1 | CASSPWTGNVTNEKLFF | TGTGCCAGCAGCCCGTGGACAGGGAATGTAACTAATGAAAAACTGTTTTTT
many | TRBJ1-1 | TRBV7-2 | - | CASSLDQGTAFF | TGTGCCAGCAGCTTAGATCAGGGAACGGCTTTCTTT
medium-sized | TRBJ1-1 | TRBV27 | - | CASSFGANTEAFF | TGTGCCAGCAGTTTTGGGGCCAACACTGAAGCTTTCTTT
- | TRBJ2-1 | TRBV7-3 | - | CASSLGRPGINEQFF | TGTGCCAGCAGCTTAGGCAGGCCAGGAATCAATGAGCAGTTCTTC
- | TRBJ1-1 | TRBV6-6 | TRBD1 | CASSKPGQGNTEAFF | TGTGCCAGCAGTAAGCCGGGACAGGGTAACACTGAAGCTTTCTTT
medium-sized | TRBJ1-6 | TRBV7-9 | - | CASSPTLSLSLHF | TGTGCCAGCAGCCCCACCCTTAGTTTATCCCTCCACTTT
many | TRBJ2-7 | TRBV5-1 | - | CASSSKDGTYEQYF | TGCGCCAGCAGCTCTAAGGACGGGACCTACGAGCAGTACTTC
- | TRBJ2-3 | TRBV6-1 | - | CASSAGAAQGTQYF | TGTGCCAGCAGCGCTGGGGCGGCACAGGGTACGCAGTATTTT